This is a list of T cell receptor beta chains from one sample in a study of cytotoxic CD8 clonotypes in ibrutinib-treated CLL. The repertoire was sequenced with immunoSEQ multiplex PCR; TCRdb's copy has only in-frame clones and lacks some. Among almost 250,000 clones listed, roughly 70% were seen once. Specimen: PBMCs, collected after 24 months of ibrutinib treatment. The receptor source for this set is a human donor with chronic lymphocytic leukemia. The CDR3 runs from the conserved cysteine through the conserved F or W.

>TRBV11-2|TRBJ2-7
CASSLRGYEQYF
>TRBV21-1|TRBJ1-2
CASRNTGIGYTF
>TRBV13|TRBJ1-2
CASSQDTYGYTF
>TRBV30|TRBJ2-5
CAWSVQGTQYF
>TRBV9|TRBJ2-7
CASSVSGFLDEQYF
>TRBV15|TRBJ1-1
CATSRDPAGGEAFF
>TRBV11-2|TRBJ2-7
CASRLAGGSLSEQYF
>TRBV30|TRBJ2-5
CAWSVAQTQYF
>TRBV28|TRBJ2-3
CASRMRLRDLTDTQYF
>TRBV27|TRBJ2-7
CASSSSGVGSYEQYF
>TRBV18|TRBJ2-3
CASSTSTDTQYF
>TRBV20-1|TRBJ2-3
CSAKYTDTQYF
>TRBV18|TRBJ1-1
CASSRGRTGGTEAFF
>TRBV9|TRBJ2-7
CASSVGTTPYEQYF
>TRBV6-5|TRBJ1-4
CASSYSGRTNEKLFF
>TRBV11-2|TRBJ2-7
CASSQDPGPYEQYF
>TRBV25-1|TRBJ2-1
CASSGLSEQFF
>TRBV11-3|TRBJ1-4
CASSLNSAEKLFF
>TRBV18|TRBJ2-1
CASSPLTLASGTSGRETYNEQFF
>TRBV6-5|TRBJ2-7
CASGDAWYEQYF
>TRBV6-6|TRBJ1-2
CASSFKRDGVYGYTF
>TRBV11-2|TRBJ2-7
CASSSAFGAADEQYF
>TRBV5-4|TRBJ2-7
CASSSGTNEQYF
>TRBV9|TRBJ2-5
CASSVLQGGGETQYF
>TRBV6-5|TRBJ2-5
CASSLGTSVETQYF
>TRBV18|TRBJ2-2
CASSQDSSGELFF
>TRBV30|TRBJ2-5
CAWRERAQETQYF
>TRBV5-1|TRBJ2-7
CATQVDGGSSYEQYF
>TRBV7-9|TRBJ1-2
CASSSAQGLMVGYTF
>TRBV15|TRBJ2-1
CATSSQDRDYNEQFF
>TRBV2|TRBJ2-7
CASGRDRDEQYF
>TRBV9|TRBJ1-2
CASSVGPSSYGYTF
>TRBV10-1|TRBJ2-1
CASSVNPEKEQFF
>TRBV11-2|TRBJ2-1
CASSPSREVYNEQFF
>TRBV19|TRBJ2-7
CASSTSGQGSPYEQYF
>TRBV19|TRBJ2-5
CASSIGGTGWQETQYF
>TRBV7-3|TRBJ2-1
CASSLAGGPYNEQFF
>TRBV11-2|TRBJ2-1
CASSFSDEQFF
>TRBV9|TRBJ2-1
CASSSGDAGYNEQFF